This entry describes one TCR beta chain. The sample belongs to a study of blood T cell repertoires in COVID-19. Looking at the study overall: Sites in the United States, Italy and Spain provided acute and convalescent COVID-19 samples. From T cells, B-cell-depleted T cells, or PBMCs came the material, which was cDNA or gDNA.

Germline CDR1 and CDR2: SGHTA and FQGNSA. Unmatched junction bases numbered 7, after V lost 1 base and J lost 6 bases. The CDR3 is 15 amino acids. Produced via immunoSEQ multiplex PCR; TCRdb's table is partial and in-frame only. The sample gives 150,000 to 200,000 clones, around nine tenths of which show up once; 2.1% is in the top ten. V and J are TRBV7-2 and TRBJ2-7; 9 bases fit TRBD2. The sequencing sample was made of peripheral blood. The clonotype was recovered from a man between 65 and 80 years old with active or convalescent COVID-19. CDR3 region: CASSLGGGRALEQYF. Here the CDR3 DNA reads TGTGCCAGCAGCTTAGGAGGCGGGAGGGCCCTCGAGCAGTACTTC. Complete variable domain (other parts from reference TRBV7-2 and TRBJ2-7): GAGVSQSPSNKVTEKGKDVELRCDPISGHTALYWYRQSLGQGLEFLIYFQGNSAPDKSGLPSDRFSAERTGGSVSTLTIQRTQQEDSAVYLCASSLGGGRALEQYFGPGTRLTVT.